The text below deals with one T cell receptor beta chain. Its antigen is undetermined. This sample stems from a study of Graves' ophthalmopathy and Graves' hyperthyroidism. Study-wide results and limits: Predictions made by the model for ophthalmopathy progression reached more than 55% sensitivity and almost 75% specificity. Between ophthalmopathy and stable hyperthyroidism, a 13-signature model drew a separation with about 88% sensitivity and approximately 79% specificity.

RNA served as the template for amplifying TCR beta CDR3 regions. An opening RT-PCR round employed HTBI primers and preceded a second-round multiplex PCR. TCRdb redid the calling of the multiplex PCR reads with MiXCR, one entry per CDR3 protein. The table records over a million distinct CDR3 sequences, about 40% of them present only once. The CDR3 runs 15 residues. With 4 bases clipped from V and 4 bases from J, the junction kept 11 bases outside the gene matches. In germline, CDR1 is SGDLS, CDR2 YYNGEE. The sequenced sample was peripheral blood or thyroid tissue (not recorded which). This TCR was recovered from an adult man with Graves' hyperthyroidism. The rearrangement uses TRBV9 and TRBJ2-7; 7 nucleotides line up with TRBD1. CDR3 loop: CASSPGQWAQYEQYF. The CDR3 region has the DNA TGTGCCAGCAGCCCGGGACAGTGGGCTCAATACGAGCAGTACTTC.